These T cell receptor beta chains were read from a single sample in a study of response to subunit inactivated influenza vaccine. Using its own MiXCR run on the RT-PCR reads, TCRdb lists one record per CDR3 protein. In the table there are about 650,000 distinct CDR3 sequences, 13% to 15% of which are singletons. Sample: PBMCs from blood, taken less than 15 days before vaccination. The source of these receptors is a man between 45 and 60 years old who received an inactivated influenza vaccine. Both conserved end residues are part of each CDR3. Fields, in order: clone size, J gene, V gene, D gene, CDR3 protein, CDR3 DNA. D genes are given only for firm matches. Expanded clones get a size class; other rows say once, few or many, or leave the size out.

abundance: .
j_gene: TRBJ2-7
v_gene: TRBV5-1
d_gene: .
CDR3aa: CASSLLPGGHEQYF
CDR3nt: TGCGCCAGCAGCTTGCTTCCAGGAGGGCACGAGCAGTACTTC

abundance: many
j_gene: TRBJ2-1
v_gene: TRBV25-1
d_gene: TRBD2
CDR3aa: CASSDPRTSGATQFF
CDR3nt: TGTGCCAGCAGTGACCCAAGGACTAGCGGGGCTACGCAGTTCTTC

abundance: few
j_gene: TRBJ2-7
v_gene: TRBV28
d_gene: .
CDR3aa: CASSLGGTSFSYEQYF
CDR3nt: TGTGCCAGCAGTTTAGGAGGGACCTCATTCTCCTACGAGCAGTACTTC

abundance: few
j_gene: TRBJ2-1
v_gene: TRBV7-2
d_gene: .
CDR3aa: CASSLGGYTYNEQFF
CDR3nt: TGTGCCAGCAGCTTAGGGGGCTATACCTACAATGAGCAGTTCTTC

abundance: few
j_gene: TRBJ2-1
v_gene: TRBV3-1
d_gene: TRBD1
CDR3aa: CASSPLDRGEQFF
CDR3nt: TGTGCCAGCAGCCCCCTAGACAGGGGCGAGCAGTTCTTC

abundance: .
j_gene: TRBJ2-7
v_gene: TRBV2
d_gene: TRBD2
CDR3aa: CASRSGRAVYEQYF
CDR3nt: TGTGCCAGTAGGAGCGGGAGGGCCGTTTACGAGCAGTACTTC

abundance: few
j_gene: TRBJ2-7
v_gene: TRBV28
d_gene: .
CDR3aa: CASSSGPLSDLFLYEQYF
CDR3nt: TGTGCCAGCAGTTCGGGACCCCTTAGCGACCTTTTCCTCTACGAGCAGTACTTC

abundance: .
j_gene: TRBJ2-7
v_gene: TRBV7-9
d_gene: .
CDR3aa: CASSLMDYKRQPYEQYF
CDR3nt: TGTGCCAGCAGCTTAATGGATTATAAGCGGCAACCCTACGAGCAGTACTTC

abundance: .
j_gene: TRBJ2-5
v_gene: TRBV4-2
d_gene: .
CDR3aa: CASSQGGGVDETQYF
CDR3nt: TGTGCCAGCAGCCAAGGCGGCGGGGTGGATGAGACCCAGTACTTC

abundance: many
j_gene: TRBJ1-6
v_gene: TRBV25-1
d_gene: .
CDR3aa: CASTGGNSPLHF
CDR3nt: TGTGCCAGCACCGGAGGGAATTCACCCCTCCACTTT

abundance: few
j_gene: TRBJ1-5
v_gene: TRBV6-1
d_gene: .
CDR3aa: CASSENIQPQHF
CDR3nt: TGTGCCAGCAGTGAAAATATTCAGCCCCAGCATTTT

abundance: .
j_gene: TRBJ2-7
v_gene: TRBV29-1
d_gene: TRBD2
CDR3aa: CSAQEMLAAGEQYF
CDR3nt: TGCAGCGCCCAAGAGATGCTAGCGGCGGGGGAGCAGTACTTC

abundance: .
j_gene: TRBJ2-1
v_gene: TRBV6-2/TRBV6-3
d_gene: .
CDR3aa: CASNHRGGEQFF
CDR3nt: TGTGCCAGCAACCACAGGGGGGGTGAGCAGTTCTTC

abundance: .
j_gene: TRBJ2-7
v_gene: TRBV20-1
d_gene: TRBD1
CDR3aa: CSARQGTVSNYEQYF
CDR3nt: TGCAGTGCTAGACAGGGGACAGTGAGCAACTACGAGCAGTACTTC

abundance: few
j_gene: TRBJ1-3
v_gene: TRBV20-1
d_gene: .
CDR3aa: CSARVSGGNTIYF
CDR3nt: TGCAGTGCTAGAGTCTCAGGGGGAAACACCATATATTTT

abundance: .
j_gene: TRBJ2-5
v_gene: TRBV5-1
d_gene: TRBD2
CDR3aa: CASSSRTSGAQETQYF
CDR3nt: TGCGCCAGCAGCTCGAGGACTAGCGGAGCTCAAGAGACCCAGTACTTC

abundance: many
j_gene: TRBJ1-1
v_gene: TRBV28
d_gene: .
CDR3aa: CASSLPTLTGEAFF
CDR3nt: TGTGCCAGCAGTTTACCCACCCTTACGGGTGAAGCTTTCTTT

abundance: many
j_gene: TRBJ1-6
v_gene: TRBV30
d_gene: .
CDR3aa: CAWSVQGGDASPLHF
CDR3nt: TGTGCCTGGAGTGTACAGGGAGGGGACGCTTCACCCCTCCACTTT

abundance: many
j_gene: TRBJ2-7
v_gene: TRBV10-3
d_gene: .
CDR3aa: CAISVMGGYEQYF
CDR3nt: TGTGCCATCAGTGTTATGGGAGGCTACGAGCAGTACTTC

abundance: few
j_gene: TRBJ1-4
v_gene: TRBV12-3/TRBV12-4
d_gene: .
CDR3aa: CASKESPNEKLFF
CDR3nt: TGTGCCAGCAAGGAGAGCCCTAATGAAAAACTGTTTTTT

abundance: .
j_gene: TRBJ2-1
v_gene: TRBV7-6
d_gene: .
CDR3aa: CASSLVPYEQFF
CDR3nt: TGTGCCAGCAGCTTAGTACCGTATGAGCAGTTCTTC

abundance: .
j_gene: TRBJ2-1
v_gene: TRBV29-1
d_gene: .
CDR3aa: CSVLSSDNEQFF
CDR3nt: TGCAGCGTTCTCTCTAGCGATAATGAGCAGTTCTTC

abundance: .
j_gene: TRBJ2-7
v_gene: TRBV29-1
d_gene: .
CDR3aa: CSVGVSYEQYF
CDR3nt: TGCAGCGTTGGGGTTTCATACGAGCAGTACTTC

abundance: many
j_gene: TRBJ1-2
v_gene: TRBV6-5
d_gene: .
CDR3aa: CASSYPQTPGSHGYTF
CDR3nt: TGTGCCAGCAGTTACCCCCAGACGCCAGGGTCCCATGGCTACACCTTC

abundance: few
j_gene: TRBJ2-1
v_gene: TRBV5-1
d_gene: TRBD1
CDR3aa: CASSLAGTGFYNEQFF
CDR3nt: TGCGCCAGCAGCTTAGCCGGGACAGGCTTCTACAATGAGCAGTTCTTC

abundance: few
j_gene: TRBJ2-3
v_gene: TRBV29-1
d_gene: .
CDR3aa: CSVDPSDTQYF
CDR3nt: TGCAGCGTTGATCCCTCAGATACGCAGTATTTT

abundance: .
j_gene: TRBJ2-1
v_gene: TRBV29-1
d_gene: TRBD1
CDR3aa: CSVEGTGGYFSNEQFF
CDR3nt: TGCAGCGTTGAGGGGACAGGGGGCTATTTTTCCAATGAGCAGTTCTTC

abundance: .
j_gene: TRBJ2-3
v_gene: TRBV20-1
d_gene: TRBD1
CDR3aa: CSATPGQESDTQYF
CDR3nt: TGCAGTGCTACCCCGGGACAGGAGTCAGATACGCAGTATTTT

abundance: .
j_gene: TRBJ2-1
v_gene: TRBV5-1
d_gene: TRBD1
CDR3aa: CASRTGGSTYNEQFF
CDR3nt: TGCGCCAGCAGGACAGGGGGTTCCACCTACAATGAGCAGTTCTTC

abundance: few
j_gene: TRBJ1-4
v_gene: TRBV7-9
d_gene: .
CDR3aa: CASSFGNPEKLFF
CDR3nt: TGTGCCAGCAGCTTTGGCAATCCCGAAAAACTGTTTTTT

abundance: many
j_gene: TRBJ1-2
v_gene: TRBV6-5
d_gene: TRBD1
CDR3aa: CASSYQGQGRYTF
CDR3nt: TGTGCCAGCAGTTACCAAGGACAGGGCCGCTACACCTTC

abundance: once
j_gene: TRBJ2-5
v_gene: TRBV10-2
d_gene: TRBD1
CDR3aa: CASSERDRDHVSQYF
CDR3nt: TGCGCCAGCAGTGAGAGGGACAGGGACCATGTCTCCCAGTACTTC

abundance: .
j_gene: TRBJ2-2
v_gene: TRBV5-1
d_gene: TRBD1
CDR3aa: CATTTGPPNTGELFF
CDR3nt: TGCGCCACCACGACAGGGCCGCCGAACACCGGGGAGCTGTTTTTT

abundance: .
j_gene: TRBJ1-1
v_gene: TRBV20-1
d_gene: TRBD1
CDR3aa: CSARKGQANTEAFF
CDR3nt: TGCAGTGCTAGAAAGGGACAGGCGAACACTGAAGCTTTCTTT

abundance: .
j_gene: TRBJ1-5
v_gene: TRBV20-1
d_gene: .
CDR3aa: CSASLGPRNQPQHF
CDR3nt: TGCAGTGCTTCTCTCGGGCCTAGAAATCAGCCCCAGCATTTT

abundance: .
j_gene: TRBJ2-7
v_gene: TRBV20-1
d_gene: .
CDR3aa: CSAYPSAVEEYF
CDR3nt: TGCAGTGCTTACCCATCGGCCGTGGAGGAGTACTTC

abundance: .
j_gene: TRBJ2-2
v_gene: TRBV29-1
d_gene: TRBD2
CDR3aa: CSVALGAGGTGELFF
CDR3nt: TGCAGCGTCGCCTTGGGAGCGGGGGGTACCGGGGAGCTGTTTTTT

abundance: few
j_gene: TRBJ2-7
v_gene: TRBV27
d_gene: .
CDR3aa: CASNQGGLGEQYF
CDR3nt: TGTGCCAGCAATCAGGGCGGTCTTGGCGAGCAGTACTTC

abundance: few
j_gene: TRBJ2-7
v_gene: TRBV6-5
d_gene: TRBD1
CDR3aa: CASSLNRDSVFYEQYF
CDR3nt: TGTGCCAGCAGTTTAAACCGGGACAGCGTCTTCTACGAGCAGTACTTC

abundance: .
j_gene: TRBJ2-3
v_gene: TRBV20-1
d_gene: .
CDR3aa: CSAQRATDTQYF
CDR3nt: TGCAGTGCTCAAAGGGCGACAGATACGCAGTATTTT

abundance: .
j_gene: TRBJ2-7
v_gene: TRBV12-3/TRBV12-4
d_gene: TRBD1
CDR3aa: CASTRTGGEQYF
CDR3nt: TGTGCCAGCACCAGGACAGGGGGCGAGCAGTACTTC

abundance: .
j_gene: TRBJ2-3
v_gene: TRBV6-1
d_gene: TRBD2
CDR3aa: CARTISGGEPTDTQYF
CDR3nt: TGTGCCAGGACTATTAGCGGGGGGGAGCCCACAGATACGCAGTATTTT

abundance: .
j_gene: TRBJ2-5
v_gene: TRBV19
d_gene: .
CDR3aa: CASSIGGGTAETQYF
CDR3nt: TGTGCCAGTAGTATAGGTGGGGGAACCGCAGAGACCCAGTACTTC

abundance: .
j_gene: TRBJ1-1
v_gene: TRBV7-9
d_gene: .
CDR3aa: CASSSPSRAGLTEAFF
CDR3nt: TGTGCCAGCAGCTCCCCCTCCCGGGCAGGGCTTACTGAAGCTTTCTTT

abundance: few
j_gene: TRBJ1-1
v_gene: TRBV19
d_gene: .
CDR3aa: CASSIRPGRGPNTEAFF
CDR3nt: TGTGCCAGTAGTATTCGACCTGGGCGGGGGCCGAACACTGAAGCTTTCTTT

abundance: few
j_gene: TRBJ2-5
v_gene: TRBV7-9
d_gene: .
CDR3aa: CASSSIETQYF
CDR3nt: TGTGCCAGCAGCTCGATTGAGACCCAGTACTTC

abundance: few
j_gene: TRBJ1-2
v_gene: TRBV14
d_gene: .
CDR3aa: CASSQGGGDGYGYTF
CDR3nt: TGTGCCAGCAGCCAAGGTGGCGGAGATGGGTACGGCTACACCTTC